A single sample is the source of the 32 T cell receptor beta chains below, sequenced in a study of siplizumab effects on memory and regulatory T cells. Sequenced by immunoSEQ multiplex PCR; TCRdb stores in-frame clones only, minus some. This sample has 75,000 to 100,000 clones, with roughly 94% found just once. Sequenced: non-Treg CD4+ T cells sorted from blood. All receptors come from a human donor in good health.

This rearrangement joins TRBV28 to TRBJ1-5, with 7 bases fitting TRBD1. Losses at the gene ends were 5 bases for V and 5 bases for J; bases not matched to a gene: 6. There are 14 residues in the CDR3. Germline CDR1 reads MDHEN; CDR2 reads SYDVKM. CDR3: CASSPTGTDQPQHF. As DNA, the CDR3 is TGTGCCAGCAGTCCGACAGGGACGGATCAGCCCCAGCATTTT.

The chain combines TRBV4-1 with TRBJ2-6; the D is unclear. The CDR3 runs to 16 residues. Per the germline V gene, CDR1 is MGHRA and CDR2 is YSYEKL. Trimming took 1 base from V and 0 from J, leaving 7 bases between them. The DNA of the CDR3 is TGCGCCAGCAGCCAAGTGGAGTTCTCTGGGGCCAACGTCCTGACTTTC. It is translated as CASSQVEFSGANVLTF.

The chain couples TRBV6-5 to TRBJ1-2; the match to TRBD1 covers 7 bases. The CDR3 is made up of 16 amino acids. Germline V CDR1 and CDR2: MNHEY, SVGAGI. V dropped 4 bases and J dropped 4; count of bases not matched to a gene: 12. The CDR3 loop is CASSFRQGATSYGYTF. The DNA of the CDR3 is TGTGCCAGCAGTTTTAGACAGGGCGCCACCAGCTATGGCTACACCTTC.

This clone was detected once. The rearrangement links TRBV5-5 to TRBJ1-5; TRBD1 matches at 10 bases. Trimming took 4 bases from V and 7 from J; bases not matched to a gene: 5. Germline loops: CDR1 SGHKS, CDR2 YYEKEE (reference sequence). The CDR3 totals 14 residues. CDR3 sequence reads: CASSRQGAGQPQHF. CDR3 coding DNA: TGTGCCAGCAGCCGACAGGGGGCAGGACAGCCCCAGCATTTT.

This clone appeared a single time. The chain carries TRBV10-3 and TRBJ2-2, with a possible D match to TRBD1 (5 bases). The CDR3 loop spans 13 amino acids. Trimming cost V 4 bases and J 3 bases, with 6 bases left between them. CDR1 is ENHRY and CDR2 is SYGVKD in the germline V gene. The DNA for the CDR3 is TGTGCCATCAGTGGCAGGGACACCGGGGAGCTGTTTTTT. Translating gives CAISGRDTGELFF.

The chain combines TRBV21-1 with TRBJ2-7; the DNA was not used to check the table's D call, TRBD2. TRBV21-1 is marked as a pseudogene. The CDR3 has 16 amino acids. In nucleotides, the CDR3 is TGTGCCAGCAGCAAAGGGTGGAGTGGACTCCCCTACGAGCAGTACTTC. This codes for CASSKGWSGLPYEQYF.

CDR3 nucleotide sequence: TGCGCCAGCAGCTTGGGAGGGACTACCAATGAGCAGTTCTTC. Its protein is CASSLGGTTNEQFF. The rearrangement links TRBV5-1 to TRBJ2-1; 7 bases are shared with TRBD2. Germline-derived CDR1 and CDR2 are SGHRS and YFSETQ. V lost 0 bases and J lost 6; bases outside the gene matches: 3. The CDR3 has 14 residues.

This rearrangement joins TRBV5-5 to TRBJ1-3, with a weak D call TRBD1 (5 bases). V lost 5 bases to trimming and J lost 0 bases, with 15 bases between them. This CDR3 region has 16 residues. Germline V gene sequence: CDR1 SGHKS, CDR2 YYEKEE (reference sequence). DNA for the CDR3: TGTGCCAGCAGGGCAGGACAACTGAGCTCTGGAAACACCATATATTTT. As protein: CASRAGQLSSGNTIYF.

The chain employs TRBV29-1 and TRBJ2-5, with 7 bases lining up with TRBD2. The CDR3 spans 14 residues. Germline loops: CDR1 SQVTM, CDR2 ANQGSEA. Trimming removed 3 bases from V and 7 bases from J; junction bases left unmatched: 11. The CDR3 DNA is TGCAGCGTTGAGGGAGGGGCTAAAGAGATGACCCAGTACTTC. This sequence encodes CSVEGGAKEMTQYF.

The table lists this clone with a count of one. The V call is TRBV10-1, the J call TRBJ2-2; D might be TRBD2 (6 bases). The CDR3 runs to 14 residues. From germline, CDR1 is WNHNN and CDR2 SYGVQD (reference sequence). Trimming cost V 10 bases and J 2 bases, with 14 bases left between them. The CDR3 here is CATEGTENTGELFF. CDR3 nucleotides: TGCGCCACCGAGGGGACTGAAAACACCGGGGAGCTGTTTTTT.

The gene calls are TRBV7-3 and TRBJ2-2; the match to TRBD2 covers 8 bases. This CDR3 region has 15 residues. Unmatched junction bases numbered 7, after V lost 3 bases and J lost 7 bases. Germline V gives CDR1 SGHTA, CDR2 FQGTGA. CDR3 sequence (DNA): TGTGCCAGCAGCTTTTCCGGGAGGGCGCTCGGGGAGCTGTTTTTT. Translation gives CASSFSGRALGELFF. The full variable domain, rest sourced from reference TRBV7-3 and TRBJ2-2, is GAGVSQTPSNKVTEKGKYVELRCDPISGHTALYWYRQSLGQGPEFLIYFQGTGAADDSGLPNDRFFAVRPEGSVSTLKIQRTERGDSAVYLCASSFSGRALGELFFGEGSRLTVL.

Turning to this clone: Additional DNA sequences in this sample encode the identical CDR3. The rearrangement uses TRBV5-1 and TRBJ1-1; D is uncertain. V lost 4 bases and J lost 0, with 7 bases in between. The CDR3 is 13 residues long. Germline CDR1 reads SGHRS; CDR2 reads YFSETQ. The CDR3 loop is CASSLEMNTEAFF. The CDR3 DNA sequence: TGCGCCAGCAGCCTAGAGATGAACACTGAAGCTTTCTTT.

The V gene is TRBV30, the J gene TRBJ2-1; 12 nucleotides match TRBD2. V gave up 8 bases and J gave up 6 bases; unmatched junction bases: 8. The CDR3 length is 14 residues. The germline CDR1 and CDR2 sequences are GTSNPN and SVGIG (reference sequence). The CDR3 sequence: CARRTSGMGNEQFF. As DNA, the CDR3 is TGTGCCCGAAGGACTAGCGGGATGGGCAATGAGCAGTTCTTC.

The chain joins TRBV6-1 to TRBJ2-5; 9 bases align to TRBD2. CDR1 and CDR2 (germline): MNHNS, SASEGT. The CDR3 contains 14 residues. The junction had 6 bases not matched to a gene; V was cut back by 6 bases and J by 4 bases. The CDR3 DNA reads as TGTGCCAGCAGATCCGGGACTAGCAGAGAGACCCAGTACTTC. Translation gives CASRSGTSRETQYF.

J is TRBJ1-5 and V is TRBV28; tentatively, D is TRBD1 (5 bases). Trimming took 7 bases from V and 3 from J, leaving 10 bases between them. Germline-derived CDR1 and CDR2 are MDHEN and SYDVKM. The CDR3 runs 13 residues. For the CDR3, the DNA is TGTGCCAGCATCTCGGGGCCCAATCAGCCCCAGCATTTT. Residues: CASISGPNQPQHF.

V gene TRBV2 combines with J gene TRBJ1-2; the match to TRBD1 covers 8 bases. The CDR3 has 13 amino acids. V gave up 7 bases and J gave up 8 bases; unmatched junction bases: 9. The germline CDR1 and CDR2 sequences are SNHLY and FYNNEI. The CDR3 nucleotides are TGTGCCAGCATTATGACAGGGGTAGAGGGCTACACCTTC. Translation gives CASIMTGVEGYTF.

This clone showed up just once. The chain couples TRBV28 to TRBJ2-7; 9 nucleotides agree with TRBD2. The CDR3 covers 17 residues. Germline CDR1 reads MDHEN; CDR2 reads SYDVKM. V shed 2 bases and J 3 bases; nucleotides not matched to a gene: 11. The CDR3 spells CASSLAASGINNYEQYF. DNA for the CDR3: TGTGCCAGCAGTTTAGCGGCTAGCGGGATAAATAACTACGAGCAGTACTTC.

J is TRBJ1-1 and V is TRBV4-1, with unresolved D. Trimming stripped 1 base from V and 3 bases from J, with 15 bases between. The germline V gene has CDR1 MGHRA and CDR2 YSYEKL. CDR3 size: 16 residues. CDR3 in DNA: TGCGCCAGCAGCCAAGGACCTGAGATGGGGTACACTGAAGCTTTCTTT. Residues: CASSQGPEMGYTEAFF.

V usage is TRBV4-2 and J usage is TRBJ2-1, with 14 nucleotides matching TRBD2. The CDR3 covers 19 residues. The V gene's germline CDR1 is LGHNA and CDR2 YNFKEQ. The V gene end was trimmed by 2 bases and the J gene end by 6 bases; junction bases not matched to a gene: 12. The CDR3 DNA sequence: TGTGCCAGCAGCCAAAGACTAGCGGGAGGGCCGCCGGGCGGCAATGAGCAGTTCTTC. Encoded protein: CASSQRLAGGPPGGNEQFF.

V gene TRBV5-1 combines with J gene TRBJ2-7; TRBD1 matches at 9 bases. The CDR3 has 15 residues. Germline assignment: CDR1 SGHRS and CDR2 YFSETQ. The V and J ends lost 0 bases and 2 bases, in that order; junction bases with no gene match: 3. The CDR3 loop is CASSLAGTGPYEQYF. CDR3 bases: TGCGCCAGCAGCTTGGCAGGGACAGGGCCCTACGAGCAGTACTTC.

The gene calls are TRBV2 and TRBJ2-2; no definite D call. The CDR3 contains 11 residues. The V end lost 6 bases, the J end lost 7 bases, and 6 bases lay between the germline ends. Germline loops: CDR1 SNHLY, CDR2 FYNNEI. DNA for the CDR3: TGTGCCAGCAGACCACGCGGGGAGCTGTTTTTT. Residues: CASRPRGELFF.

The rearrangement uses TRBV7-3 and TRBJ2-5; the D gene is possibly TRBD2 (5 bases). Germline CDR1 and CDR2: SGHTA and FQGTGA. V gave up 5 bases and J gave up 7 bases, with 23 bases separating them. This CDR3 contains 16 residues. CDR3: CASSRGTDRFGGTQYF. CDR3 bases: TGTGCCAGCAGCCGAGGAACCGACCGATTCGGAGGGACCCAGTACTTC.

This clone was observed once. The J gene is TRBJ1-2, the V gene TRBV19; 9 nucleotides align to TRBD1. CDR1 is LNHDA, CDR2 SQIVND, per germline (reference sequence). V lost 3 bases to trimming and J lost 8 bases; unmatched junction nucleotides: 13. The CDR3 length is 16 residues. CDR3 sequence: CASSIIQGQGRGGYTF. The CDR3 DNA follows: TGTGCCAGTAGTATTATCCAAGGACAGGGGAGAGGCGGCTACACCTTC.

This clone was picked up one time. The chain employs TRBV15 and TRBJ1-6, with D unresolved. V was trimmed by 1 base and J by 9 bases, leaving 7 bases between them. Germline CDR1 LNHNV, CDR2 YYDKDF (reference sequence). The CDR3 loop spans 13 amino acids. For the CDR3, the DNA is TGTGCCACCAGCAGAGTGGGTGGTTCACCCCTCCACTTT. As protein: CATSRVGGSPLHF.

This rearrangement joins TRBV25-1 to TRBJ2-7; 10 bases align to TRBD1. The CDR3 runs to 15 residues. Germline trimming cut 3 bases from V and 6 bases from J; bases unmatched to any gene: 8. Germline V gene sequence: CDR1 MGHDK, CDR2 SYGVNS. The CDR3 DNA follows: TGTGCCAGCAGTGACACGGGGACAGGGGCTGCCGAGCAGTACTTC. Amino acids: CASSDTGTGAAEQYF.

About this clone itself: The sample holds other DNA sequences that translate to the same CDR3. V usage is TRBV5-1 and J usage is TRBJ2-5, with D uncertain. V was pared by 2 bases and J by 2 bases, with 1 base between. Germline values: CDR1 SGHRS, CDR2 YFSETQ. This CDR3 region has 11 residues. The CDR3 sequence is CASSLQETQYF. The CDR3 nucleotides are TGCGCCAGCAGCTTACAAGAGACCCAGTACTTC.

This chain joins TRBV11-3 and TRBJ2-1; D may be TRBD2 (6 bases). CDR1 and CDR2 from the germline V gene are SGHNT and YENEEA. The CDR3 runs 16 residues. The V end was cut by 5 bases, the J end by 0 bases, with 14 bases between. CDR3 sequence (DNA): TGTGCCAGCAGCCCTCAGATCGGGAGCTCCTACAATGAGCAGTTCTTC. The encoded protein is CASSPQIGSSYNEQFF.

The gene calls are TRBV5-4 and TRBJ2-7; 7 bases fit TRBD1. The CDR3 consists of 15 residues. The J segment lost 2 bases and the V segment lost 0 bases, leaving 5 bases of the junction unmatched. Germline V gives CDR1 SGHNT, CDR2 YYREEE (reference sequence). The CDR3 spells CASSLGQGETYEQYF. Written as DNA, the CDR3 is TGTGCCAGCAGCTTGGGGCAGGGGGAAACCTACGAGCAGTACTTC.

The chain recombines TRBV19 with TRBJ2-7, with 7 bases that match TRBD2. The CDR3 runs to 14 residues. Looked up from germline, CDR1 is LNHDA and CDR2 is SQIVND (reference sequence). J lost 4 bases, V lost 7 bases, and 10 bases had no gene match. This CDR3 reads CASTQAGNSYEQYF. The CDR3, as DNA: TGTGCCAGTACCCAAGCGGGAAATTCGTACGAGCAGTACTTC.

This chain connects TRBV4-1 to TRBJ1-6; D is uncertain. CDR1 is MGHRA and CDR2 is YSYEKL in the germline V gene. The V end was cut by 0 bases, the J end by 8 bases, with 14 bases between. This CDR3 has 16 amino acids. Here the CDR3 reads CASSQDGVRRDSPLHF. The CDR3 DNA is TGCGCCAGCAGCCAAGACGGCGTCAGGCGGGATTCACCCCTCCACTTT.

The chain combines TRBV28 with TRBJ1-4; perhaps TRBD1 as D (6 bases). The germline V and J ends were trimmed by 5 bases and 3 bases, with 13 bases remaining between them. Germline-derived CDR1 and CDR2 are MDHEN and SYDVKM. CDR3 size: 15 residues. The CDR3: CASSQGPLSNEKLFF. In DNA form, the CDR3 reads TGTGCCAGCAGTCAGGGGCCTCTATCTAATGAAAAACTGTTTTTT.

The chain carries TRBV30 and TRBJ2-7; 9 bases are shared with TRBD1. Trimming cost V 3 bases and J 3 bases; bases outside gene matches: 12. The CDR3 is 16 residues long. Germline V CDR1 and CDR2: GTSNPN, SVGIG (reference sequence). The CDR3 DNA follows: TGTGCCTGGAGCCCGGGACAGGGCCGAAAGTTCTACGAGCAGTACTTC. It codes for CAWSPGQGRKFYEQYF.